The TCR beta chain described here comes from a study of T cells in tuberculosis. For this clone: Its antigen remains unknown.

The data were produced by immunoSEQ multiplex PCR, yet TCRdb's version contains in-frame clones alone and is incomplete. The sample consists of roughly 30,000 clones, about nine tenths of them appearing once. The V and J ends lost 2 bases and 5 bases respectively, with 9 bases between them. This CDR3 region has 13 residues. CDR1 and CDR2 from the germline V gene are SGHTA and FQGTGA. Overall study findings and caveats: Smaller alpha distances in active tuberculosis partly reflected shorter CDR3-alpha lengths. GMM-specific TCRs were nearer to active tuberculosis alpha repertoires, suggesting expansion.

Each donor contributed 85,000 to 100,000 T cells on average, unsorted. Sample: PBMCs. The V call is TRBV7-3, the J call TRBJ1-1; perhaps TRBD1 as D (5 bases). This clonotype was sampled from a donor aged 10-30 years with latent tuberculosis or without tuberculosis infection. Here the CDR3 reads CASSLGQGTEAFF. In DNA form, the CDR3 reads TGTGCCAGCAGCTTAGGGCAGGGAACTGAAGCTTTCTTT.